This T cell receptor beta chain is drawn from a study of T cells after yellow fever vaccination. This clonotype was recorded many times. Each CDR3 protein gets one entry after TCRdb re-called the 5' RACE reads with MiXCR. Among 20,000 to 25,000 distinct CDR3 sequences listed, 5.2% were seen once. Trimming removed 1 base from V and 2 bases from J, with 8 bases in between. Germline V CDR1 and CDR2: SGHTA, FQGTGA. The CDR3 length is 14 residues. The sequenced sample was PBMCs, either bulk or a sorted T-cell subset (CD4+, CD8+, memory, or dextramer-sorted; not recorded which), obtained more than 35 days after the first yellow fever vaccination. This receptor was obtained from a man between 18 and 29 years old who received the YFV17D yellow fever vaccine. The chain recombines TRBV7-3 with TRBJ2-5, with D tentatively TRBD2 (6 bases). CDR3 nucleotide sequence: TGTGCCAGCAGCTTAAGACGGGGGCAAGAGACCCAGTACTTC. It codes for CASSLRRGQETQYF.